Listed below are T cell receptor beta chains from one sample, sequenced in a study of cytomegalovirus exposure and HLA in healthy donors. Profiling relied on immunoSEQ multiplex PCR, and the TCRdb table lists in-frame clones only, not all of them. Recorded here are tens of thousands of clones; the top ten clones represent more than 8%. The sample comprised PBMCs. Source of these receptors: a male donor in good health and CMV-seronegative. Each CDR3 is given without its conserved first and last residue.

v_call	j_call	cdr3_aa
TRBV7-9	TRBJ2-3	ASSLVWGQGHTQY
TRBV7-8	TRBJ2-1	ASSSGLAGGPLRDEQF
TRBV7-6	TRBJ2-7	ASSLTYRGEQY
TRBV29-1	TRBJ1-4	SVFSSSEKLF
TRBV19	TRBJ1-1	ASTHPGEGIEAF
TRBV30	TRBJ1-1	AWIPRITEAF
TRBV18	TRBJ1-1	ASSPTRTREDTEAF
TRBV2	TRBJ2-7	ASRWTSGTYFSYEQY
TRBV5-1	TRBJ2-3	ASSLFAGGQDTQY
TRBV6-1	TRBJ1-5	ASSETKTGYQPQH
TRBV7-3	TRBJ1-1	ASSLSSNTEAF
TRBV6-6	TRBJ2-2	ASRVDRDTGELF
TRBV4-3	TRBJ1-5	ASSQDTGQPQH
TRBV30	TRBJ1-1	AWRGTVNTEAF
TRBV11-2	TRBJ1-5	ASSPRGDRSNQPQH
TRBV10-3	TRBJ2-7	AISERGLAYEQY
TRBV5-1	TRBJ1-2	ASSYGLGGDYGYT
TRBV18	TRBJ1-1	ASSSPGQGKNTEAF
TRBV25-1	TRBJ2-5	ASSARGGTGRQQY
TRBV19	TRBJ2-3	ASSIGGQTTDTQY
TRBV10-1	TRBJ1-1	ASSDQNTEAF
TRBV5-5	TRBJ2-7	ASSHVGTGSPYEQY
TRBV27	TRBJ1-5	ASRAGPLVPQH
TRBV28	TRBJ1-1	ASRTGGTNTEAF
TRBV7-9	TRBJ1-4	ASSATGGQNEKLF
TRBV7-2	TRBJ2-2	ASSPGTTGELF
TRBV28	TRBJ2-7	ASKDNRVGEQY
TRBV5-8	TRBJ2-1	ASLERDISSYNEQF
TRBV19	TRBJ2-5	ASSFAGTGKQETQY
TRBV2	TRBJ2-3	ASSEGGAPDTQY
TRBV10-3	TRBJ2-1	AIRHPQGDEQF
TRBV7-2	TRBJ1-1	ASSLAAGIGAEAF
TRBV29-1	TRBJ1-4	SVAGIANEKLF
TRBV7-2	TRBJ2-7	ASSLGSSYSYEQY
TRBV7-8	TRBJ1-5	ASSVYRGQRQSNQPQH
TRBV29-1	TRBJ1-2	SVLPGGHYGYT
TRBV7-3	TRBJ2-3	ASSKPSGLAGGPSDTQY
TRBV9	TRBJ1-4	ASSPPTGGNEKLF
TRBV19	TRBJ1-1	ASSQQGLNTEAF
TRBV5-1	TRBJ1-1	ASSFRAEGTEAF
TRBV29-1	TRBJ1-1	SVGGGRGTEAF
TRBV7-6	TRBJ2-7	ASSRGTSGKSSYEQY
TRBV6-6	TRBJ2-3	ASSWTSGSTDTQY
TRBV11-2	TRBJ1-2	ASSSSRGQGGYT
TRBV7-9	TRBJ1-2	ASSLRDRHGYT